This T cell receptor (beta chain) was sequenced in a study of blood T cell repertoires in COVID-19. Study at large: Whether acute or convalescent, the COVID-19 samples came from the United States, Italy and Spain. Sources were T cells, B-cell-depleted T cells, or PBMCs; the material itself was cDNA or gDNA.

Methods used by the authors: Reference gene primers were amplified, and this amplification served to estimate nucleated cell counts. Sequencing used immunoSEQ multiplex PCR; TCRdb keeps in-frame clones, though not all of them. The V and J calls and clone size were taken over from that table, and D and trimming were inferred from the DNA. This table holds around 95,000 clones, around 85% found once. Specimen: peripheral blood. This clonotype was obtained from a woman older than 75 with acute or convalescent COVID-19.

The CDR3 sequence: CASSYARVSNTGELFF. The CDR3 DNA follows: TGTGCCAGCAGTTACGCCCGGGTTTCAAACACCGGGGAGCTGTTTTTT. The V gene is TRBV6-2 or TRBV6-3, the J gene TRBJ2-2; D is unresolved. Germline V gene sequence: CDR1 MNHEY, CDR2 SVGEGT. The CDR3 length is 16 residues. The ends were cut back, 2 bases at V and 2 bases at J, with 12 bases in the middle.